The T cell receptor beta chain under discussion was sequenced for a study of shared clonotypes between healthy human individuals. Assay used: immunoSEQ multiplex PCR; TCRdb lists only in-frame clones, some missing. The sample yields about 960,000 clones, about three quarters seen once. As regards this clone: Antigen unknown.

Study-level findings and limits: Among non-shared clonotypes, generation probabilities were lower than among those shared by all four donors. Some naive CD4 clonotypes, roughly 4.7%, turned up in common across four donors.

This CDR3 contains 11 residues. The germline gives CDR1 DFQATT, CDR2 SNEGSKA (reference sequence). V was pared by 1 base and J by 4 bases, with 4 bases between. The origin of this receptor is a man aged 18 to 30 in good health. Material for sequencing was memory CD4+ T cells sorted from blood. The subset is: CD45RA-negative fraction. The chain joins TRBV20-1 to TRBJ2-5; D remains unclear. In DNA, the CDR3 is TGCAGTGCTAGAGCAATAGAGACCCAGTACTTC. Translating gives CSARAIETQYF.